The 16 T cell receptor beta chains below come from one sample, sequenced in a study of cytomegalovirus exposure and HLA in healthy donors. The PCR was carried out with 60 Vbeta primers and 13 Jbeta primers. The assay was immunoSEQ multiplex PCR, and TCRdb's table has in-frame clones only and misses some. The sample gives roughly 99,000 clones, about 80% of which show up once; 2.5% to 3.5% is in the top ten. The sequencing input was PBMCs. These receptor sequences come from a male donor in good health and CMV-seropositive.

The chain joins TRBV5-4 to TRBJ1-1, with no clear D. This CDR3 spans 15 amino acids. V lost 4 bases and J 1 base, leaving 14 bases between the germline ends. Germline V CDR1 and CDR2: SGHNT, YYREEE (reference sequence). CDR3 DNA sequence: TGTGCCAGCAGCCCCCGGGAGACTCCGAACACTGAAGCTTTCTTT. Its translation: CASSPRETPNTEAFF. Full variable domain (remainder filled in from reference TRBV5-4 and TRBJ1-1): ETGVTQSPTHLIKTRGQQVTLRCSSQSGHNTVSWYQQALGQGPQFIFQYYREEENGRGNFPPRFSGLQFPNYSSELNVNALELDDSALYLCASSPRETPNTEAFFGQGTRLTVV.

The chain recombines TRBV7-2 with TRBJ1-1; unclear D gene. Per germline, CDR1 SGHTA and CDR2 FQGNSA. The ends were cut back, 5 bases at V and 2 bases at J, with 9 bases in the middle. The CDR3 has 13 amino acids. The CDR3 spells CASSRSVNTEAFF. The CDR3, as DNA: TGTGCCAGCAGCCGGTCGGTTAACACTGAAGCTTTCTTT.

The chain carries TRBV5-1 and TRBJ2-7, with 11 bases aligning to TRBD1. J lost 3 bases, V lost 4 bases, and 9 bases had no gene match. The CDR3 has 16 amino acids. CDR1 and CDR2 (germline): SGHRS, YFSETQ. CDR3 protein: CASSQSGTGGFYEQYF. CDR3 nucleotides: TGCGCCAGCAGCCAATCGGGGACAGGGGGTTTCTACGAGCAGTACTTC.

This chain joins TRBV20-1 and TRBJ2-5; a possible D gene is TRBD2 (5 bases). Per the germline V gene, CDR1 is DFQATT and CDR2 is SNEGSKA (reference sequence). The CDR3 runs 11 residues. The V gene lost 6 bases and the J gene lost 5 bases, with 10 bases spanning the gap. The CDR3 DNA follows: TGCAGTGCGGGAGTTTTGGAGACCCAGTACTTC. Its translation is CSAGVLETQYF.

This chain links TRBV2 with TRBJ1-5; TRBD1 matches 8 bases. CDR3 length: 15 residues. The V gene end was trimmed by 2 bases and the J gene end by 4 bases; junction bases not matched to a gene: 4. Germline CDR1 is SNHLY and CDR2 is FYNNEI. The CDR3 protein is CASSETRGQNQPQHF. Written as DNA, the CDR3 is TGTGCCAGCAGTGAAACCAGGGGGCAAAATCAGCCCCAGCATTTT.

This chain connects TRBV2 to TRBJ2-5, with 9 positions matching TRBD1. The CDR3 is 16 amino acids. Looked up from germline, CDR1 is SNHLY and CDR2 is FYNNEI. The V gene end was trimmed by 4 bases and the J gene end by 3 bases; junction bases not matched to a gene: 9. The CDR3 region has the DNA TGTGCCAGCAGTGTACGAAGGACAGGGGCTGAAGAGACCCAGTACTTC. It specifies CASSVRRTGAEETQYF.

This clone was counted a few times. This CDR3 reads CASSQDGRTQYF. The CDR3 nucleotides read TGCGCCAGCAGCCAAGATGGGAGGACCCAGTACTTC. J is TRBJ2-5 and V is TRBV4-1, with TRBD2 as a possible D gene (5 bases). CDR1 and CDR2 (germline): MGHRA, YSYEKL. Trimming cost V 0 bases and J 7 bases, with 6 bases left between them. The CDR3 is 12 amino acids.

The DNA of the CDR3 is TGTGCCAGCGGACTCAATAGTGAGACCCAGTACTTC. It codes for CASGLNSETQYF. The chain has TRBV5-8 and TRBJ2-5, with D possibly matching TRBD2 (5 bases). Germline loops: CDR1 SGHTS, CDR2 YDEGEE. This CDR3 spans 12 amino acids. V gave up 7 bases and J gave up 5 bases, with 12 bases separating them.

J is TRBJ2-3 and V is TRBV6-1; D remains ambiguous. The germline CDR1 and CDR2 sequences are MNHNS and SASEGT. With 3 bases removed from V and 0 bases from J, the gap between germline ends came to 19 bases. The CDR3 runs 18 residues. CDR3 in DNA: TGTGCCAGCAGTGACAGCCCTCCACAGATCCTTAGCACAGATACGCAGTATTTT. This encodes CASSDSPPQILSTDTQYF.

This clone was seen only a few times. This chain uses TRBV2 with TRBJ1-1; 8 nucleotides agree with TRBD1. J lost 1 base, V lost 2 bases, and 3 bases had no gene match. CDR3 length: 15 amino acids. Germline V gene data show CDR1 as SNHLY and CDR2 as FYNNEI. CDR3 protein: CASSEQGARNTEAFF. Here the CDR3 DNA reads TGTGCCAGCAGTGAACAGGGGGCGAGGAACACTGAAGCTTTCTTT.

This clone was recorded a few times. V usage is TRBV18 and J usage is TRBJ1-1; weak D call: TRBD1 (6 bases). The CDR3 extends over 18 amino acids. V was shortened by 5 bases and J by 3 bases, with 25 bases between the two germline ends. Germline CDR1 reads KGHSH; CDR2 reads LQKENI. The CDR3 nucleotides read TGTGCCAGCTCATTCCGGGACATAGGCCCCAGCCAACACACTGAAGCTTTCTTT. Its translation is CASSFRDIGPSQHTEAFF.

V gene TRBV11-2 combines with J gene TRBJ2-7, with a weak D call TRBD1 (6 bases). The germline gives CDR1 SGHAT, CDR2 FQNNGV. CDR3 length equals 14 residues. V was pared by 1 base and J by 3 bases, with 10 bases between. Written as DNA, the CDR3 is TGTGCCAGCAGCTTAGCTACAGGGAACTACGAGCAGTACTTC. It yields the protein CASSLATGNYEQYF.

The V gene is TRBV15, the J gene TRBJ2-7, with 8 bases that match TRBD2. Germline V gene data show CDR1 as LNHNV and CDR2 as YYDKDF (reference sequence). The CDR3 sequence is 15 residues long. Trimming removed 0 bases from V and 9 bases from J; junction bases left unmatched: 10. DNA for the CDR3: TGTGCCACCAGCAGAGAGGGACTAGTGTTGGACGGGCAGTACTTC. Translated: CATSREGLVLDGQYF. The full variable domain, rest sourced from reference TRBV15 and TRBJ2-7, is DAMVIQNPRYQVTQFGKPVTLSCSQTLNHNVMYWYQQKSSQAPKLLFHYYDKDFNNEADTPDNFQSRRPNTSFCFLDIRSPGLGDTAMYLCATSREGLVLDGQYFGPGTRLTVT.

The rearrangement links TRBV10-3 to TRBJ2-3, with 8 positions matching TRBD2. Germline values: CDR1 ENHRY, CDR2 SYGVKD. CDR3 length: 15 amino acids. After removal of 4 bases from V and 1 base from J, the junction contained 4 bases not matched to a gene. Here the CDR3 reads CAISVGSGGTDTQYF. In nucleotides, the CDR3 is TGTGCCATCAGTGTAGGTAGCGGGGGCACAGATACGCAGTATTTT.

The chain carries TRBV9 and TRBJ2-2, with D possibly being TRBD2 (6 bases). Germline V gene sequence: CDR1 SGDLS, CDR2 YYNGEE. Trimming pared 0 bases from V and 0 bases from J, leaving 9 bases between. CDR3 length equals 16 residues. For the CDR3, the DNA is TGTGCCAGCAGCGTAGGGGGACTCGCGAACACCGGGGAGCTGTTTTTT. Its translation is CASSVGGLANTGELFF.

There are a few counts of this clone. The J gene is TRBJ1-3, the V gene TRBV27; no firm D call. V shed 2 bases and J shed 4 bases, with 6 bases lying between them. Germline lookup yields CDR1 MNHEY and CDR2 SMNVEV (reference sequence). The CDR3 contains 13 residues. CDR3 region: CASSLGPGNTIYF. For the CDR3, the DNA is TGTGCCAGCAGTTTAGGCCCCGGAAACACCATATATTTT.